This is a list of T cell receptor beta chains from one sample in a study of cytomegalovirus exposure and HLA in healthy donors. The table came from immunoSEQ multiplex PCR; TCRdb's copy has only in-frame clones and leaves some out. This table has 150,000 to 200,000 clones, more than 75% appearing once. The sample consisted of PBMCs. These receptors came from a man younger than 35 in good health and CMV-seropositive. Each CDR3 is given with its conserved first and last residue. The order of the fields is clone size, J gene, V gene, D gene, CDR3 DNA, CDR3 protein. A D gene is named only where the DNA matches it firmly. A clone size is listed for some rows: how often the clone was seen (once, few, many), or a class if it is expanded.

size: NA
J: TRBJ1-2
V: TRBV29-1
D: TRBD1
DNA: TGCAGCGGGGACAGGGGGCGCGACTATGGCTACACCTTC
CDR3: CSGDRGRDYGYTF

size: NA
J: TRBJ1-2
V: TRBV7-9
D: TRBD1
DNA: TGTGCCAGCAGCTTCGACAGGGATGGCTACACCTTC
CDR3: CASSFDRDGYTF

size: NA
J: TRBJ1-5
V: TRBV6-4
D: TRBD1
DNA: TGTGCCAGCAGTGACTCGGACATTACAGGGGTTCTGAGACAGCCCCAGCATTTT
CDR3: CASSDSDITGVLRQPQHF

size: NA
J: TRBJ1-5
V: TRBV19
D: TRBD1
DNA: TGTGCCAGCGCCTTCCAGGGGGTCGACAATCAGCCCCAGCATTTT
CDR3: CASAFQGVDNQPQHF

size: NA
J: TRBJ2-7
V: TRBV6-1
D: NA
DNA: TGTGCCAGCAGTGAGGCAGCAGCCAGGGCAGGCTACGAGCAGTACTTC
CDR3: CASSEAAARAGYEQYF

size: NA
J: TRBJ2-1
V: TRBV29-1
D: TRBD2
DNA: TGCAGCGTTGGTATTGGGGGGGGCTACAATGAGCAGTTCTTC
CDR3: CSVGIGGGYNEQFF

size: NA
J: TRBJ1-2
V: TRBV7-2
D: TRBD1
DNA: TGTGCCAGCAGCCTGGACAGGGGTCGTGGCTACACCTTC
CDR3: CASSLDRGRGYTF

size: NA
J: TRBJ2-1
V: TRBV7-2
D: NA
DNA: TGTGCCAGCAGCTTAGCCGGTGCACACAATGAGCAGTTCTTC
CDR3: CASSLAGAHNEQFF

size: NA
J: TRBJ1-2
V: TRBV30
D: TRBD1
DNA: TGTGCCTGGAGCGAACTCGGGACAGTTTCGGGCTATGGCTACACCTTC
CDR3: CAWSELGTVSGYGYTF

size: NA
J: TRBJ2-3
V: TRBV7-3
D: TRBD2
DNA: TGTGCCAGCAGCTTAGCGCGACTAGCGGGAACAGATACGCAGTATTTT
CDR3: CASSLARLAGTDTQYF

size: once
J: TRBJ2-3
V: TRBV4-2
D: TRBD2
DNA: TGTGCCAGCAGCCAGGAAGCTAGCGGGGTCACAGATACGCAGTATTTT
CDR3: CASSQEASGVTDTQYF

size: NA
J: TRBJ1-2
V: TRBV27
D: NA
DNA: TGTGCCAGCAGTTTCCGCCCGGGGGGCGATGGCTACACCTTC
CDR3: CASSFRPGGDGYTF

size: NA
J: TRBJ1-2
V: TRBV5-1
D: TRBD1
DNA: TGCGCCAGCAGTAACAGGGGGTCGGGCTACACCTTC
CDR3: CASSNRGSGYTF

size: NA
J: TRBJ2-7
V: TRBV28
D: NA
DNA: TGTGCCAGCAGTCCCCAATGGACAGCATTAAGCTCCTACGAGCAGTACTTC
CDR3: CASSPQWTALSSYEQYF

size: NA
J: TRBJ2-2
V: TRBV6-6
D: NA
DNA: TGTGCCAGCTATCGTACCGGGGAGCTGTTTTTT
CDR3: CASYRTGELFF

size: NA
J: TRBJ2-7
V: TRBV19
D: NA
DNA: TGTGCCAGTAGTGGCACAGACTACGAGCAGTACTTC
CDR3: CASSGTDYEQYF

size: NA
J: TRBJ2-5
V: TRBV4-3
D: NA
DNA: TGCGCCAGCAGCCAATACGGGGGGACCCAGTACTTC
CDR3: CASSQYGGTQYF

size: once
J: TRBJ2-3
V: TRBV7-9
D: TRBD2
DNA: TGTGCCAGCAGCCTCGGACTAGCGGGAGATACGCAGTATTTT
CDR3: CASSLGLAGDTQYF

size: once
J: TRBJ1-2
V: TRBV5-4
D: TRBD1
DNA: TGTGCCAGCAGCAGCGAGACAGGGGAAGTGAACTATGGCTACACCTTC
CDR3: CASSSETGEVNYGYTF

size: NA
J: TRBJ2-1
V: TRBV13
D: TRBD2
DNA: TGTGCCAGCAGCCCTCCGGGACTAGCGGGAGGGCCCTCACGAGAGCAGTTCTTC
CDR3: CASSPPGLAGGPSREQFF

size: NA
J: TRBJ2-1
V: TRBV5-1
D: TRBD2
DNA: TGCGCCAGCAGCTTGGCCGAGGGACTAGGGGGTTACAATGAGCAGTTCTTC
CDR3: CASSLAEGLGGYNEQFF

size: NA
J: TRBJ2-7
V: TRBV5-6
D: TRBD2
DNA: TGTGCCAGCAAACCTTACCCAGCGGGATCCTACGAGCAGTACTTC
CDR3: CASKPYPAGSYEQYF

size: NA
J: TRBJ2-1
V: TRBV11-2
D: TRBD2
DNA: TGTGCCAGCAGCTTAGAAATGACTAGCGGGGCGCAGGGGCAGTTCTTC
CDR3: CASSLEMTSGAQGQFF

size: NA
J: TRBJ2-1
V: TRBV5-1
D: TRBD2
DNA: TGCGCCAGCAGCCGGGAGACTAGCGGGAGGGCCTTGGGGTCCTACAATGAGCAGTTCTTC
CDR3: CASSRETSGRALGSYNEQFF

size: NA
J: TRBJ1-1
V: TRBV6-6
D: TRBD1
DNA: TGTGCCAGCAGCCCGGGGACAGGGAACATGAACACTGAAGCTTTCTTT
CDR3: CASSPGTGNMNTEAFF

size: NA
J: TRBJ1-2
V: TRBV9
D: NA
DNA: TGTGCCAGCAGCGCTAAACAAGAAGGGGGCACCTTC
CDR3: CASSAKQEGGTF

size: NA
J: TRBJ1-2
V: TRBV4-3
D: NA
DNA: TGCGCCAGCAGCCAAGGAAATCAGGGGTTTTTAAACTATGGCTACACCTTC
CDR3: CASSQGNQGFLNYGYTF

size: NA
J: TRBJ2-7
V: TRBV5-1
D: TRBD2
DNA: TGCGCCAGCACCACCCGGCCAGGTACTAGCGGGAGATCCTACGAGCAGTACTTC
CDR3: CASTTRPGTSGRSYEQYF

size: NA
J: TRBJ2-2
V: TRBV4-1
D: TRBD1
DNA: TGCGCCAGCAGCCAAGGAGGGGGCTTACCCGGGGAGCTGTTTTTT
CDR3: CASSQGGGLPGELFF

size: few
J: TRBJ1-2
V: TRBV19
D: TRBD1
DNA: TGTGCCAGTAGTCGGGGGACAGGGCTTGGCTACACCTTC
CDR3: CASSRGTGLGYTF

size: NA
J: TRBJ2-1
V: TRBV5-4
D: NA
DNA: TGTGCCAGCAGCTTGGAGGCAGGGGAGCAGTTCTTC
CDR3: CASSLEAGEQFF

size: NA
J: TRBJ1-5
V: TRBV28
D: TRBD1
DNA: TGTGCCAGCACTGGGACAGTAAGCAATCAGCCCCAGCATTTT
CDR3: CASTGTVSNQPQHF

size: NA
J: TRBJ1-1
V: TRBV6-1
D: NA
DNA: TGTGCCAGCAGTGATCGGGGGGCGGTTGACACTGAAGCTTTCTTT
CDR3: CASSDRGAVDTEAFF

size: NA
J: TRBJ1-2
V: TRBV5-1
D: NA
DNA: TGCGCCAGCAGCTTGGGAGGCGCGGATGGCTACACCTTC
CDR3: CASSLGGADGYTF

size: NA
J: TRBJ1-3
V: TRBV6-5
D: NA
DNA: TGTGCCAGCGAAGGGGCTGGAAACACCATATATTTT
CDR3: CASEGAGNTIYF

size: NA
J: TRBJ2-1
V: TRBV15
D: TRBD2
DNA: TGTGCCACTGCGGGAGGAGCTAATGAGCAGTTCTTC
CDR3: CATAGGANEQFF

size: NA
J: TRBJ1-4
V: TRBV4-1
D: NA
DNA: TGCGCCAGCAGCCCCAGCGGGAGAACTAATGAAAAACTGTTTTTT
CDR3: CASSPSGRTNEKLFF

size: NA
J: TRBJ1-5
V: TRBV4-3
D: NA
DNA: TGCGCCAGCAGCCAAGATTTCCGGCAGGGAACCCAGCATTTT
CDR3: CASSQDFRQGTQHF

size: NA
J: TRBJ2-1
V: TRBV2
D: TRBD1
DNA: TGTGCCAGCAGTGATTGGACAGGGGGGACCCTCATCAATGAGCAGTTCTTC
CDR3: CASSDWTGGTLINEQFF

size: NA
J: TRBJ2-2
V: TRBV12-5
D: NA
DNA: TGTGCTAGTGGTTTGGGATCAGGGGCCGGGGAGCTGTTTTTT
CDR3: CASGLGSGAGELFF